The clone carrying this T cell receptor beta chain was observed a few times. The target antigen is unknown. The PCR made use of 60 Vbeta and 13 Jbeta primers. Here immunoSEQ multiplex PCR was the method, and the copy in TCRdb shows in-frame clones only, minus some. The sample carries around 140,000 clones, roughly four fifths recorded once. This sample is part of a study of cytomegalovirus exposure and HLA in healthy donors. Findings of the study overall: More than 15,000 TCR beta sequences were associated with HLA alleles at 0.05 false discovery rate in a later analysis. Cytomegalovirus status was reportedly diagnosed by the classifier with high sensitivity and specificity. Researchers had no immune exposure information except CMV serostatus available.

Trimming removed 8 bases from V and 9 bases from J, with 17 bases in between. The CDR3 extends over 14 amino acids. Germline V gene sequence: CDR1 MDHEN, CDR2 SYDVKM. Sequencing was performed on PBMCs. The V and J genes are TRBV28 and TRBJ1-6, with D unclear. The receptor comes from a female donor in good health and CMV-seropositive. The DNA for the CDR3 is TGTGCCAGCGCCAAGGGAGGAGTCGGTTCACCCCTCCACTTT. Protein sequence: CASAKGGVGSPLHF.